Listed here are 15 T cell receptor beta chains from one sample, sequenced in a study of siplizumab effects on memory and regulatory T cells. The data were produced by immunoSEQ multiplex PCR, yet TCRdb's version contains in-frame clones alone and is incomplete. The sample holds approximately 100,000 clones, 93% seen once. Material for sequencing was non-Treg CD4+ T cells sorted from blood. All receptors derive from a human donor in good health.

The gene calls are TRBV10-3 and TRBJ1-2, with a tentative D call TRBD1 (6 bases). V was trimmed by 6 bases and J by 4 bases, leaving 12 bases between them. The CDR3 contains 13 residues. Germline V gene lookup returns CDR1 ENHRY and CDR2 SYGVKD. The CDR3 reads CAISPDRIYGYTF. CDR3 nucleotide sequence: TGTGCCATCAGCCCTGACAGGATCTATGGCTACACCTTC.

CDR3 DNA sequence: TGCAGCGTTCGGTCGAACACTGAAGCTTTCTTT. This codes for CSVRSNTEAFF. The rearrangement joins TRBV29-1 to TRBJ1-1; unclear D gene. Trimming left V 5 bases short and J 1 base short, with 5 bases between. There are 11 residues in the CDR3. The germline CDR1 and CDR2 sequences are SQVTM and ANQGSEA.

DNA of the CDR3: TGTGCCAGTAGTATTTTATCGGGCAGGAGAAATAGCAATCAGCCCCAGCATTTT. Translating it yields CASSILSGRRNSNQPQHF. The genes are TRBV19 and TRBJ1-5, with D unresolved. Trimming removed 3 bases at V and 0 bases at J, with 18 bases between. The CDR3 contains 18 residues. Germline CDR1 LNHDA, CDR2 SQIVND (reference sequence).

This chain links TRBV2 with TRBJ2-1, with 16 bases fitting TRBD2. The V gene end was trimmed by 3 bases and the J gene end by 4 bases; junction bases not matched to a gene: 3. Per the germline V gene, CDR1 is SNHLY and CDR2 is FYNNEI. The CDR3 sequence is 17 residues long. The CDR3 DNA follows: TGTGCCAGCAGTGAGGGGACTAGCGGGGGGGAATACAATGAGCAGTTCTTC. Its protein product is CASSEGTSGGEYNEQFF.

This sequence joins TRBV30 and TRBJ2-1, with 8 bases lining up with TRBD2. Trimming removed 6 bases from V and 0 bases from J; junction bases left unmatched: 7. Germline CDR1 is GTSNPN and CDR2 is SVGIG (reference sequence). The CDR3 sequence is 15 residues long. The CDR3 region has the DNA TGTGCCTGCAGAGCGGGGGTCAGCTCCTACAATGAGCAGTTCTTC. Translated, it gives CACRAGVSSYNEQFF.

This rearrangement joins TRBV7-3 to TRBJ2-5; TRBD2 matches 12 bases. Germline V CDR1 and CDR2: SGHTA, FQGTGA. V lost 4 bases and J lost 4; bases outside the gene matches: 1. The CDR3 extends over 14 amino acids. CDR3 region: CASSSGLAGETQYF. The CDR3 region has the DNA TGTGCCAGCAGCTCGGGACTAGCGGGAGAGACCCAGTACTTC.

V and J are TRBV6-6 and TRBJ1-6; D is undetermined. The CDR3 length is 15 residues. Per the germline V gene, CDR1 is MNHNY and CDR2 is SVGAGI (reference sequence). Trimming cost V 4 bases and J 5 bases, with 12 bases left between them. The CDR3 loop is CASSSVDMDNSPLHF. The CDR3 bases are TGTGCCAGCAGTTCCGTTGACATGGATAATTCACCCCTCCACTTT.

CDR3 nucleotide sequence: TGCGCCAGCAGCCAAAGCGGGGGACGCACAGATACGCAGTATTTT. Amino acids: CASSQSGGRTDTQYF. The chain recombines TRBV4-3 with TRBJ2-3; 8 positions match TRBD2. Germline-derived CDR1 and CDR2 are LGHNA and YSLEER. V lost 2 bases to trimming and J lost 1 base; unmatched junction nucleotides: 2. The CDR3 totals 15 residues.

This clone has just one count. This chain links TRBV29-1 with TRBJ1-4, with a possible D match to TRBD1 (5 bases). Between the trimmed V and J ends, which lost 3 bases and 6 bases, there was a span of 14 bases. The germline gives CDR1 SQVTM, CDR2 ANQGSEA. The length of the CDR3 is 14 residues. This chain's CDR3 is CSVEGGVGDEKLFF. DNA for the CDR3: TGCAGCGTTGAGGGCGGGGTGGGGGATGAAAAACTGTTTTTT.

J is TRBJ2-5 and V is TRBV5-4; D ambiguous. There are 12 residues in the CDR3. Germline lookup yields CDR1 SGHNT and CDR2 YYREEE (reference sequence). V lost 2 bases, J lost 4 bases, and 6 bases lay in between. In DNA form, the CDR3 reads TGTGCCAGCAGCTTCGGGTCAGAGACCCAGTACTTC. It specifies CASSFGSETQYF.

The gene calls are TRBV27 and TRBJ1-5, with 7 bases aligning to TRBD1. V was pared by 5 bases and J by 5 bases, with 0 bases of the junction left unmatched. CDR1 is MNHEY and CDR2 is SMNVEV in the germline V gene (reference sequence). This CDR3 region has 12 residues. The CDR3: CASSDRDQPQHF. The CDR3 nucleotides are TGTGCCAGCAGTGACAGGGATCAGCCCCAGCATTTT.

The chain links TRBV30 to TRBJ1-5; D unresolved. CDR1 and CDR2 from the germline V gene are GTSNPN and SVGIG (reference sequence). The CDR3 is 15 amino acids. Trimming removed 5 bases at V and 2 bases at J, with 16 bases between. The CDR3 nucleotides are TGTGCCTGGGTGGAAGGGAGCGGTGGCAATCAGCCCCAGCATTTT. Protein product: CAWVEGSGGNQPQHF.

The chain uses TRBV9 and TRBJ2-3; TRBD2 agrees at 14 bases. The CDR3 runs 17 residues. The V segment lost 0 bases and the J segment 6 bases; nucleotides outside the gene matches: 6. Germline CDR1 is SGDLS and CDR2 is YYNGEE. CDR3 sequence reads: CASSVATSGGAADTQYF. CDR3 nucleotide sequence: TGTGCCAGCAGCGTAGCGACTAGCGGGGGGGCCGCGGATACGCAGTATTTT. The whole variable domain, remainder taken from reference TRBV9 and TRBJ2-3, is DSGVTQTPKHLITATGQRVTLRCSPRSGDLSVYWYQQSLDQGLQFLIQYYNGEERAKGNILERFSAQQFPDLHSELNLSSLELGDSALYFCASSVATSGGAADTQYFGPGTRLTVL.

This chain joins TRBV4-3 and TRBJ1-1; possible D gene TRBD1, 5 bases. V was cut by 0 bases and J by 1 base, with 9 bases left in between. The germline gives CDR1 LGHNA, CDR2 YSLEER. The CDR3 runs to 15 residues. This CDR3 reads CASSQDRDGNTEAFF. For the CDR3, the DNA is TGCGCCAGCAGCCAAGATCGGGACGGGAACACTGAAGCTTTCTTT.

This chain uses TRBV18 with TRBJ1-5; D may be TRBD1 (5 bases). The germline V and J ends were trimmed by 6 bases and 11 bases, with 26 bases remaining between them. Germline CDR1 is KGHSH and CDR2 is LQKENI. The CDR3 runs 16 residues. As DNA, the CDR3 is TGTGCCAGCTCTCCCCCGGGTCAGGTTACCTGGGGGGCCCAGCATTTT. It is translated as CASSPPGQVTWGAQHF.